One and the same sample provided the 32 T cell receptor beta chains below, sequenced in a study of T-cell reconstitution after alpha-beta-depleted transplantation in children. TCRbeta library construction was performed incorporating unique molecular identifiers. From the PCR reads, TCRdb called clonotypes with MiXCR, one entry per CDR3 protein. The profile shows about 480,000 distinct CDR3 sequences, under 15% of them singletons. The sequenced sample was PBMCs from the stem cell graft donor, obtained from the stem cell graft. These receptor sequences come from a human donor who donated a stem cell graft to a child with combined immunodeficiency.

This sequence joins TRBV5-1 and TRBJ2-2; 8 bases align to TRBD1. There are 16 residues in the CDR3. Germline V lookup: CDR1 SGHRS, CDR2 YFSETQ. After removal of 3 bases from V and 4 bases from J, the junction contained 8 bases not matched to a gene. The CDR3 nucleotides are TGCGCCAGCAGCTGGAACGGACAGGGTGCCACCGGGGAGCTGTTTTTT. Amino acids: CASSWNGQGATGELFF.

This clonotype was counted once. The chain is built from TRBV20-1 and TRBJ2-7, with D unresolved. The CDR3 has 12 residues. V was shortened by 4 bases and J by 5 bases, with 12 bases between the two germline ends. Per germline, CDR1 DFQATT and CDR2 SNEGSKA (reference sequence). The CDR3 DNA is TGCAGTGCTATACGCCGTTCCAACGAGCAGTACTTC. Amino acids: CSAIRRSNEQYF.

This clonotype occurred a few times. V and J are TRBV5-6 and TRBJ1-4, with D maybe TRBD1 (5 bases). CDR1 and CDR2 from the germline V gene are SGHDT and YYEEEE. Deletions cut 4 bases from V and 0 bases from J, with 19 bases between. The CDR3 spans 18 residues. CDR3 sequence: CASSAPRVAEATNEKLFF. CDR3 bases: TGTGCCAGCAGCGCTCCCAGGGTTGCCGAAGCAACTAATGAAAAACTGTTTTTT.

This clonotype was counted a few times. The chain joins TRBV12-3 or TRBV12-4 to TRBJ1-1; 9 bases align to TRBD1. V shed 1 base, J shed 4 bases, and the junction held 7 bases outside the gene matches. The CDR3 length is 16 residues. The CDR3 coding sequence is TGTGCCAGCAGTTTAGGTGGGACAGGGTTAGGCACTGAAGCTTTCTTT. This translates into CASSLGGTGLGTEAFF.

The chain carries TRBV4-3 and TRBJ2-7, with D perhaps matching TRBD1 (6 bases). Germline loops: CDR1 LGHNA, CDR2 YSLEER. The CDR3 sequence is 14 residues long. V lost 4 bases to trimming and J lost 2 bases, with 12 bases between them. CDR3 sequence reads: CASSPGTYTYEQYF. The CDR3 DNA follows: TGCGCCAGCAGCCCCGGGACATATACCTACGAGCAGTACTTC.

The chain recombines TRBV29-1 with TRBJ1-5; no definite D call. The germline gives CDR1 SQVTM, CDR2 ANQGSEA. CDR3 length: 13 amino acids. The V end was cut by 7 bases, the J end by 4 bases, with 14 bases between. The CDR3 DNA reads as TGCAGCGGCTCCGACGGCGGAAATCAGCCCCAGCATTTT. This codes for CSGSDGGNQPQHF.

This clonotype came up a few times. The chain uses TRBV9 and TRBJ2-7; 8 bases agree with TRBD1. CDR3 length: 14 amino acids. Germline assignment: CDR1 SGDLS and CDR2 YYNGEE. The V gene end was trimmed by 0 bases and the J gene end by 2 bases; junction bases not matched to a gene: 1. The CDR3 nucleotides read TGTGCCAGCAGCGTAGGGGGACAGGCCTACGAGCAGTACTTC. Amino acids: CASSVGGQAYEQYF.

This clonotype is termed medium-sized. This chain connects TRBV12-3 or TRBV12-4 to TRBJ2-1; D is undetermined. This CDR3 has 18 residues. V lost 2 bases and J 0 bases, leaving 17 bases between the germline ends. CDR3 region: CASSLFRFGQSSYNEQFF. The CDR3, as DNA: TGTGCCAGCAGTTTATTCCGTTTCGGGCAGAGCTCCTACAATGAGCAGTTCTTC.

The rearrangement uses TRBV7-8 and TRBJ1-1, with TRBD1 as a possible D gene (6 bases). The germline V gene has CDR1 SGHVS and CDR2 FQNEAQ. Trimming shortened V by 2 bases and J by 1 base, and 11 bases separated the two germline ends. The CDR3 covers 15 residues. The CDR3 region is CASSLNSGENTEAFF. Written as DNA, the CDR3 is TGTGCCAGCAGCTTAAACTCAGGGGAGAACACTGAAGCTTTCTTT.

This sequence joins TRBV29-1 and TRBJ1-1, with 7 nucleotides matching TRBD1. Germline V gene data show CDR1 as SQVTM and CDR2 as ANQGSEA. The V and J ends lost 3 bases and 6 bases, in that order; junction bases with no gene match: 13. The CDR3 runs 15 residues. The CDR3 DNA is TGCAGCGTTGACAGAGGGGGCATTCAACTCGCTGAAGCTTTCTTT. Translation gives CSVDRGGIQLAEAFF.

J is TRBJ2-3 and V is TRBV20-1, with 11 bases that match TRBD2. There are 16 residues in the CDR3. J was trimmed by 0 bases and V by 5 bases; bases with no gene match: 7. Germline V CDR1 and CDR2: DFQATT, SNEGSKA (reference sequence). In DNA, the CDR3 is TGCAGTGCTGGATGGACTAGCGGGCTTAGCACAGATACGCAGTATTTT. This gives the protein CSAGWTSGLSTDTQYF.

This clonotype was counted at least ten times. The chain couples TRBV20-1 to TRBJ2-5, with D hard to call. CDR1 is DFQATT, CDR2 SNEGSKA, per germline (reference sequence). Trimming shortened V by 0 bases and J by 1 base, and 9 bases separated the two germline ends. The length of the CDR3 is 14 residues. The CDR3 reads CSARDAAPQETQYF. CDR3 nucleotide sequence: TGCAGTGCTAGAGATGCGGCCCCCCAAGAGACCCAGTACTTC.

This clonotype was counted between two and nine times. V gene TRBV9 combines with J gene TRBJ1-2, with D tentatively TRBD1 (6 bases). The V end was cut by 3 bases, the J end by 4 bases, with 10 bases between. The CDR3 runs 13 residues. Germline CDR1 and CDR2: SGDLS and YYNGEE. In nucleotides, the CDR3 is TGTGCCAGCAGCGCGAAGGGGGGCTATGGCTACACCTTC. Amino acid sequence: CASSAKGGYGYTF. Based on the CDR3 plus reference TRBV9 and TRBJ1-2, the full variable domain is DSGVTQTPKHLITATGQRVTLRCSPRSGDLSVYWYQQSLDQGLQFLIQYYNGEERAKGNILERFSAQQFPDLHSELNLSSLELGDSALYFCASSAKGGYGYTFGSGTRLTVV.

This clonotype was picked up a small number of times. The chain employs TRBV12-3 or TRBV12-4 and TRBJ2-7; no clear D gene. The V and J ends lost 3 bases and 2 bases respectively, with 11 bases between them. The CDR3 runs 14 residues. The CDR3 region has the DNA TGTGCCAGCAGTTTTGGATTGAAGCCCTACGAGCAGTACTTC. It specifies CASSFGLKPYEQYF.

This clonotype was seen a handful of times. This sequence joins TRBV18 and TRBJ2-7; D call uncertain. V was clipped by 0 bases and J by 1 base, with 10 bases between them. This CDR3 comprises 15 residues. CDR1 and CDR2 (germline): KGHSH, LQKENI. The CDR3 loop reads CASSPPTSRSYEQYF. In DNA form, the CDR3 reads TGTGCCAGCTCACCACCGACAAGCCGTTCCTACGAGCAGTACTTC.

The V call is TRBV4-3, the J call TRBJ2-1; 7 positions agree with TRBD2. CDR3 length: 15 amino acids. V was clipped by 0 bases and J by 6 bases; unmatched bases: 5. The V gene's germline CDR1 is LGHNA and CDR2 YSLEER. CDR3 sequence: CASSQDRLAFNEQFF. The CDR3 DNA follows: TGCGCCAGCAGCCAAGACAGACTAGCTTTCAATGAGCAGTTCTTC.

This clonotype has only a few counts. This rearrangement joins TRBV4-2 to TRBJ1-4; D is uncertain. V lost 4 bases and J lost 0, with 12 bases in between. Germline loops: CDR1 LGHNA, CDR2 YNFKEQ. The CDR3 extends over 16 amino acids. This chain's CDR3 is CASSPPRWATNEKLFF. CDR3 DNA sequence: TGTGCCAGCAGCCCCCCGAGGTGGGCAACTAATGAAAAACTGTTTTTT.

This clonotype was recorded a few times. The J gene is TRBJ2-1, the V gene TRBV4-3; 9 bases match TRBD2. V was pared by 4 bases and J by 7 bases, with 8 bases of the junction left unmatched. Looked up from germline, CDR1 is LGHNA and CDR2 is YSLEER. This CDR3 spans 15 amino acids. The CDR3 DNA is TGCGCCAGCAGCCGAGGTAGCGGGAGAGGGAATGAGCAGTTCTTC. The encoded protein is CASSRGSGRGNEQFF.

This rearrangement joins TRBV7-8 to TRBJ2-3, with 11 bases matching TRBD2. This CDR3 is built from 15 residues. In germline, CDR1 is SGHVS, CDR2 FQNEAQ. V lost 8 bases and J lost 7; bases outside the gene matches: 11. The CDR3: CASSRLAGIRNTQYF. CDR3 bases: TGTGCCAGCTCTAGACTAGCGGGGATTCGGAATACGCAGTATTTT.

The sample holds a few counts of this clonotype. V gene TRBV3-1 combines with J gene TRBJ2-7, with 12 bases lining up with TRBD2. The germline CDR1 and CDR2 sequences are LGHDT and YNNKEL (reference sequence). The CDR3 spans 14 residues. The V segment lost 4 bases and the J segment 7 bases; nucleotides outside the gene matches: 5. The chain's CDR3 is CASSRTSGKWEQYF. The CDR3 coding sequence is TGTGCCAGCAGCCGGACTAGCGGGAAATGGGAGCAGTACTTC.

This clonotype showed up many times. V is TRBV27 and J is TRBJ1-5; D is unclear. Trimming took off 6 bases at V and 0 bases at J, with 12 bases between the two ends. Germline-derived CDR1 and CDR2 are MNHEY and SMNVEV (reference sequence). CDR3 length: 15 amino acids. This CDR3 reads CASRRDITSNQPQHF. CDR3 DNA sequence: TGTGCCAGCAGACGAGATATCACTAGCAATCAGCCCCAGCATTTT.

This clonotype was picked up a small number of times. The V gene is TRBV7-8, the J gene TRBJ2-1; D call uncertain. The CDR3 is 16 residues long. The V and J ends lost 0 bases and 2 bases respectively, with 11 bases between them. Germline loops: CDR1 SGHVS, CDR2 FQNEAQ. The CDR3, as DNA: TGTGCCAGCAGCTTAGCGGAGAGGTACCCCTACAATGAGCAGTTCTTC. This sequence encodes CASSLAERYPYNEQFF.

V usage is TRBV11-3 and J usage is TRBJ2-3; TRBD2 matches at 9 bases. The CDR3 has 15 residues. Germline lookup yields CDR1 SGHNT and CDR2 YENEEA. The V segment lost 5 bases and the J segment 1 base; nucleotides outside the gene matches: 4. CDR3 nucleotide sequence: TGTGCCAGCAGCCGCGGGGGGGCGGGCACAGATACGCAGTATTTT. Translating it yields CASSRGGAGTDTQYF.

V and J are TRBV10-3 and TRBJ2-1; TRBD2 agrees at 11 bases. The CDR3 has 17 residues. V was clipped by 10 bases and J by 5 bases; unmatched bases: 16. CDR1 ENHRY and CDR2 SYGVKD come from the germline V gene. The CDR3 loop is CATRGGLAGGDDNEQFF. The CDR3 coding sequence is TGTGCCACTCGTGGGGGGCTAGCGGGGGGAGATGACAATGAGCAGTTCTTC.

This clonotype has a handful of counts. CDR3: CASSLGLAPYSSYEQYF. The CDR3 DNA reads as TGTGCCAGCAGCTTAGGACTAGCGCCATACAGCTCCTACGAGCAGTACTTC. The chain couples TRBV7-2 to TRBJ2-7; 8 bases map to TRBD2. The V gene end was trimmed by 1 base and the J gene end by 0 bases; junction bases not matched to a gene: 8. This CDR3 is 17 amino acids long. Germline V gives CDR1 SGHTA, CDR2 FQGNSA. The whole variable domain, remainder taken from reference TRBV7-2 and TRBJ2-7, is GAGVSQSPSNKVTEKGKDVELRCDPISGHTALYWYRQSLGQGLEFLIYFQGNSAPDKSGLPSDRFSAERTGGSVSTLTIQRTQQEDSAVYLCASSLGLAPYSSYEQYFGPGTRLTVT.

DNA of the CDR3: TGTGCCAGCAGTGAGCCCGGGACATTTTACGAGCAGTACTTC. This gives the protein CASSEPGTFYEQYF. This chain uses TRBV6-1 with TRBJ2-7; TRBD1 is a possible D gene (6 bases). Per the germline V gene, CDR1 is MNHNS and CDR2 is SASEGT. Trimming pared 3 bases from V and 4 bases from J, leaving 13 bases between. This CDR3 is 14 amino acids long.

This sequence joins TRBV6-5 and TRBJ1-4, with a weak D call TRBD1 (5 bases). The CDR3 spans 14 residues. Germline V gene sequence: CDR1 MNHEY, CDR2 SVGAGI. V was pared by 2 bases and J by 8 bases, with 12 bases between. CDR3 bases: TGTGCCAGCAGTTACAGGGGACTTTGGGAAAAACTGTTTTTT. Encoded protein: CASSYRGLWEKLFF.

This clonotype was seen ten or more times. This chain links TRBV10-2 with TRBJ2-2; D is ambiguous. Between the trimmed V and J ends, which lost 0 bases and 2 bases, there was a span of 7 bases. CDR1 is WSHSY and CDR2 is SAAADI in the germline V gene. This CDR3 spans 15 amino acids. The chain's CDR3 is CASSESTGNTGELFF. Written as DNA, the CDR3 is TGCGCCAGCAGTGAGTCGACGGGCAACACCGGGGAGCTGTTTTTT.

The sample holds a few counts of this clonotype. The rearrangement joins TRBV3-1 to TRBJ2-1; 12 positions agree with TRBD2. The CDR3 extends over 18 amino acids. Germline loops: CDR1 LGHDT, CDR2 YNNKEL (reference sequence). The V and J ends lost 1 base and 4 bases, in that order; junction bases with no gene match: 8. The CDR3 here is CASSQGRASGRAYNEQFF. Here the CDR3 DNA reads TGTGCCAGCAGCCAAGGAAGGGCTAGCGGGAGGGCATACAATGAGCAGTTCTTC.

The chain carries TRBV6-2 or TRBV6-3 and TRBJ2-7, with 7 positions matching TRBD2. The CDR3 has 12 amino acids. The V gene end was trimmed by 7 bases and the J gene end by 3 bases; junction bases not matched to a gene: 3. The germline V gene has CDR1 MNHEY and CDR2 SVGEGT. The DNA of the CDR3 is TGTGCCAGCACGGGGGGAATCTACGAGCAGTACTTC. The encoded protein is CASTGGIYEQYF.

The chain couples TRBV5-1 to TRBJ2-3, with D unresolved. V was trimmed by 0 bases and J by 0 bases, leaving 11 bases between them. This CDR3 has 16 residues. Germline CDR1 reads SGHRS; CDR2 reads YFSETQ. The CDR3 nucleotides read TGCGCCAGCAGCTTGGCGGGTGGAGCTAGCACAGATACGCAGTATTTT. Encoded protein: CASSLAGGASTDTQYF.

This clonotype was recorded only once. This clone may be a read error of a much larger clone one base away. The chain employs TRBV7-2 and TRBJ2-7; 10 nucleotides align to TRBD2. The CDR3 consists of 15 residues. Germline loops: CDR1 SGHTA, CDR2 FQGNSA. The CDR3 region has the DNA TGTGCCAGCAGCTTAGCGCTAGCGGGGGTCTACGAGGAGTACTTC. Its protein product is CASSLALAGVYEEYF.